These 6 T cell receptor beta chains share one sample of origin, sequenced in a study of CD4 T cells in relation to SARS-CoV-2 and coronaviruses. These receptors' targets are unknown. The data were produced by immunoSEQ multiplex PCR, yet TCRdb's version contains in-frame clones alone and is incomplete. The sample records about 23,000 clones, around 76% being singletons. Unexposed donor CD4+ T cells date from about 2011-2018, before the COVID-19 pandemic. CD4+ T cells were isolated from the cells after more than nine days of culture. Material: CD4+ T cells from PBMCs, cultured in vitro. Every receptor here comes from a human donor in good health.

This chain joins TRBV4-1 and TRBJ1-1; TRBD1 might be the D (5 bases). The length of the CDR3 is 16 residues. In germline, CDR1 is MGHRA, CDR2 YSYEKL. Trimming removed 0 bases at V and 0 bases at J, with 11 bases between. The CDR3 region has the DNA TGCGCCAGCAGCCAAGAAAGGGGCGCTTTGAACACTGAAGCTTTCTTT. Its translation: CASSQERGALNTEAFF.

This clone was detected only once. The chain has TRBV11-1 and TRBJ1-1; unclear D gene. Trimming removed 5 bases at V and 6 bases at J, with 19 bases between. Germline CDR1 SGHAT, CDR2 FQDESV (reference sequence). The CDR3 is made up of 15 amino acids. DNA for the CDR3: TGTGCCAGCAGCGGCGTGAGGGTGGCTTCAGCTGAAGCTTTCTTT. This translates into CASSGVRVASAEAFF. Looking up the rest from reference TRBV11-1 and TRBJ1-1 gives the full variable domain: EAEVAQSPRYKITEKSQAVAFWCDPISGHATLYWYRQILGQGPELLVQFQDESVVDDSQLPKDRFSAERLKGVDSTLKIQPAELGDSAMYLCASSGVRVASAEAFFGQGTRLTVV.

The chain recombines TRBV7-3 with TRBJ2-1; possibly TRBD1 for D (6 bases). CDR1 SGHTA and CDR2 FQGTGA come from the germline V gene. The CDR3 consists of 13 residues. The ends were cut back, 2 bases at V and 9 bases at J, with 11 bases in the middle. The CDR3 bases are TGTGCCAGCAGCTTAGGGGGCCGGGGTGAGCAGTTCTTC. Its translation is CASSLGGRGEQFF.

CDR3 region: CASRSAGTGSRGGTEAFF. DNA of the CDR3: TGTGCCAGCAGGTCCGCCGGGACAGGATCTAGGGGAGGGACTGAAGCTTTCTTT. The chain carries TRBV7-2 and TRBJ1-1; 8 bases are a match to TRBD1. Germline loops: CDR1 SGHTA, CDR2 FQGNSA. The CDR3 has 18 amino acids. The V and J ends lost 6 bases and 5 bases, in that order; junction bases with no gene match: 20.

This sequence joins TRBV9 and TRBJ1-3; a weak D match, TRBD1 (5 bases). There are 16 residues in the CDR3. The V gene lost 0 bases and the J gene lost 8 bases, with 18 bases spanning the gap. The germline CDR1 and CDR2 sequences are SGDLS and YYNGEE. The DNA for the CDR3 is TGTGCCAGCAGCGTAGGGTCCTTGGGGCAGGGAGACACCATATATTTT. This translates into CASSVGSLGQGDTIYF.

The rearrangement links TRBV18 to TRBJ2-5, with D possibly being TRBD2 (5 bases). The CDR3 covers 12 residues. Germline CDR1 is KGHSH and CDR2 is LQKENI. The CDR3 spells CCTGENQETQYF. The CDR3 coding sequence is TGTTGCACCGGGGAAAACCAAGAGACCCAGTACTTC.